Below, 30 T cell receptor beta chains from the same sample are listed, as sequenced in a study of identifying expanded T cells in peripheral blood. Using immunoSEQ multiplex PCR, the repertoire was profiled, and TCRdb retains in-frame clones only, with some absent. The sample yields approximately 100,000 clones, 88% seen once. The sequenced sample consisted of blood. Receptors originate from a person aged 18-69 years in good health.

This sequence joins TRBV5-1 and TRBJ2-3, with TRBD1 as a possible D gene (5 bases). The ends were cut back, 3 bases at V and 0 bases at J, with 8 bases in the middle. The CDR3 is 14 amino acids. Per the germline V gene, CDR1 is SGHRS and CDR2 is YFSETQ. The DNA for the CDR3 is TGCGCCAGCAGCTCCCCAGGGAGCACAGATACGCAGTATTTT. Encoded protein: CASSSPGSTDTQYF.

The chain links TRBV13 to TRBJ1-3; D gene ambiguous. CDR3 length equals 15 residues. Trimming left V 1 base short and J 0 bases short, with 7 bases between. CDR1 is PRHDT and CDR2 is FYEKMQ in the germline V gene (reference sequence). The CDR3 reads CASSLEQNSGNTIYF. The CDR3 DNA sequence: TGTGCCAGCAGCTTAGAACAGAACTCTGGAAACACCATATATTTT.

The rearrangement links TRBV5-1 to TRBJ1-4; 8 bases are a match to TRBD1. Trimming removed 4 bases from V and 0 bases from J; junction bases left unmatched: 2. The germline gives CDR1 SGHRS, CDR2 YFSETQ. The CDR3 length is 15 residues. The CDR3 DNA sequence: TGCGCCAGCAGCGGACAGGGTGCAACTAATGAAAAACTGTTTTTT. Its translation is CASSGQGATNEKLFF.

The rearrangement links TRBV7-9 to TRBJ2-6; tentatively, D is TRBD1 (6 bases). V gave up 6 bases and J gave up 2 bases, with 11 bases separating them. Germline CDR1 and CDR2: SEHNR and FQNEAQ (reference sequence). This CDR3 region has 15 residues. CDR3 region: CASRDGQTGANVLTF. The DNA for the CDR3 is TGTGCCAGCAGGGATGGACAGACTGGGGCCAACGTCCTGACTTTC.

The chain recombines TRBV6-1 with TRBJ2-3; the D is unclear. CDR1 is MNHNS, CDR2 SASEGT, per germline. The CDR3 length is 15 residues. The V and J ends lost 4 bases and 0 bases respectively, with 11 bases between them. CDR3 amino acids: CASSVPPASTDTQYF. The CDR3 DNA reads TGTGCCAGCAGTGTACCACCCGCTAGCACAGATACGCAGTATTTT.

The V call is TRBV11-2, the J call TRBJ2-3, with 7 bases matching TRBD2. The CDR3 contains 15 residues. The junction had 13 bases not matched to a gene; V was cut back by 8 bases and J by 5 bases. Germline assignment: CDR1 SGHAT and CDR2 FQNNGV. The CDR3 coding sequence is TGTGCCAGCGGGAGGAGGGGCGGGAGAGAAGATACGCAGTATTTT. Translated: CASGRRGGREDTQYF.

The chain carries TRBV7-9 and TRBJ1-3, with D unresolved. This CDR3 contains 13 residues. V was pared by 5 bases and J by 7 bases, with 12 bases between. CDR1 and CDR2 from the germline V gene are SEHNR and FQNEAQ (reference sequence). The CDR3 coding sequence is TGTGCCAGCAGCCCAGGTACACGGAACACCATATATTTT. Translation: CASSPGTRNTIYF.

This clone was seen only once. The rearrangement links TRBV7-9 to TRBJ1-4, with D perhaps TRBD1 (5 bases). Germline V lookup: CDR1 SEHNR, CDR2 FQNEAQ (reference sequence). This CDR3 has 15 amino acids. V dropped 4 bases and J dropped 3 bases, with 12 bases sitting between them. The CDR3 nucleotides are TGTGCCAGCAGCTGGAGCGACAGTTCTAATGAAAAACTGTTTTTT. Protein sequence: CASSWSDSSNEKLFF.

This clone was counted between two and nine times. This chain connects TRBV7-9 to TRBJ2-2; 8 bases map to TRBD2. V lost 0 bases, J lost 5 bases, and 5 bases stayed unmatched. CDR1 SEHNR and CDR2 FQNEAQ come from the germline V gene (reference sequence). The CDR3 covers 16 residues. In DNA form, the CDR3 reads TGTGCCAGCAGCTTAGCCGGACTAGCTGAGACCGGGGAGCTGTTTTTT. Its translation: CASSLAGLAETGELFF.

The rearrangement uses TRBV9 and TRBJ1-4; no clear D gene. The CDR3 has 15 residues. Germline V gene data show CDR1 as SGDLS and CDR2 as YYNGEE. V shed 0 bases and J shed 6 bases, with 12 bases lying between them. The chain's CDR3 is CASSVVPTRDEKLFF. CDR3 nucleotides: TGTGCCAGCAGCGTAGTTCCCACGCGGGATGAAAAACTGTTTTTT.

The chain recombines TRBV6-1 with TRBJ2-7, with D possibly TRBD1 on 6 matching bases. The CDR3 consists of 14 residues. V gave up 7 bases and J gave up 0 bases, with 13 bases separating them. Germline V gene sequence: CDR1 MNHNS, CDR2 SASEGT. CDR3 nucleotides: TGTGCCAGCACCAAACAGGGTCTCTCCTACGAGCAGTACTTC. Translating gives CASTKQGLSYEQYF.

This chain connects TRBV7-8 to TRBJ2-1; 8 bases agree with TRBD1. Unmatched junction bases numbered 7, after V lost 4 bases and J lost 5 bases. This CDR3 is built from 15 residues. Germline V CDR1 and CDR2: SGHVS, FQNEAQ. The CDR3 protein is CASSWTGLRNNEQFF. The CDR3 DNA is TGTGCCAGCAGCTGGACAGGGTTGCGGAACAATGAGCAGTTCTTC.

The chain is built from TRBV7-3 and TRBJ1-1; weak D call: TRBD1 (5 bases). Looked up from germline, CDR1 is SGHTA and CDR2 is FQGTGA. With 2 bases removed from V and 1 base from J, the gap between germline ends came to 14 bases. The CDR3 spans 16 residues. CDR3: CASSLEGTRWNTEAFF. The DNA for the CDR3 is TGTGCCAGCAGCTTAGAAGGGACGAGATGGAACACTGAAGCTTTCTTT.

V usage is TRBV11-1 and J usage is TRBJ2-2, with 9 bases matching TRBD1. The V and J ends lost 1 base and 1 base, in that order; junction bases with no gene match: 10. CDR3 size: 19 residues. Germline assignment: CDR1 SGHAT and CDR2 FQDESV (reference sequence). This chain's CDR3 is CASSLGVGQGAQNTGELFF. The CDR3 region has the DNA TGTGCCAGCAGCTTAGGTGTGGGACAGGGAGCCCAGAACACCGGGGAGCTGTTTTTT.

This clone was observed a single time. This chain connects TRBV30 to TRBJ2-5; 12 bases map to TRBD2. Germline V gene lookup returns CDR1 GTSNPN and CDR2 SVGIG (reference sequence). This CDR3 is built from 14 residues. J lost 5 bases, V lost 4 bases, and 5 bases had no gene match. The DNA of the CDR3 is TGTGCCTGGAACAGACTAGCGGGGGTCGAGACCCAGTACTTC. Translation: CAWNRLAGVETQYF.

This clone has a single count. The chain has TRBV25-1 and TRBJ2-5; D may correspond to TRBD1 or TRBD2 (5 bases each). CDR3 size: 17 residues. Trimming removed 7 bases from V and 5 bases from J, with 26 bases in between. Germline V lookup: CDR1 MGHDK, CDR2 SYGVNS. The CDR3, as DNA: TGTGCCAGCACCCTCGGGGACCATGGCGCCCCCTCGGAGACCCAGTACTTC. Translation gives CASTLGDHGAPSETQYF. The entire variable domain, with the rest obtained from reference TRBV25-1 and TRBJ2-5, is as follows: EADIYQTPRYLVIGTGKKITLECSQTMGHDKMYWYQQDPGMELHLIHYSYGVNSTEKGDLSSESTVSRIRTEHFPLTLESARPSHTSQYLCASTLGDHGAPSETQYFGPGTRLLVL.

This rearrangement joins TRBV25-1 to TRBJ2-1, with D possibly matching TRBD1 (6 bases). With 3 bases removed from V and 6 bases from J, the gap between germline ends came to 9 bases. CDR1 is MGHDK and CDR2 is SYGVNS in the germline V gene. The CDR3 has 13 amino acids. CDR3 protein: CASSDVQGNEQFF. The CDR3 DNA reads TGTGCCAGCAGTGATGTACAGGGCAATGAGCAGTTCTTC.

The V call is TRBV5-4, the J call TRBJ2-1; possible D gene TRBD2, 7 bases. The CDR3 is 16 amino acids. CDR1 is SGHNT and CDR2 is YYREEE in the germline V gene (reference sequence). The V and J ends lost 3 bases and 1 base respectively, with 14 bases between them. The CDR3 loop is CASSSKGGRSYNEQFF. As DNA, the CDR3 is TGTGCCAGCAGCTCGAAGGGGGGGAGATCCTACAATGAGCAGTTCTTC.

This chain connects TRBV28 to TRBJ1-5, with D uncertain. CDR1 and CDR2 from the germline V gene are MDHEN and SYDVKM. The CDR3 totals 12 residues. V was pared by 8 bases and J by 0 bases, with 5 bases between. CDR3 nucleotides: TGTGCCAGCGAGGTTAGCAATCAGCCCCAGCATTTT. Translating gives CASEVSNQPQHF.

The V and J genes are TRBV2 and TRBJ2-7; 9 bases align to TRBD2. Germline loops: CDR1 SNHLY, CDR2 FYNNEI. Trimming removed 7 bases from V and 6 bases from J; junction bases left unmatched: 7. The CDR3 runs 13 residues. The CDR3 DNA is TGTGCCAGCACTTATAGCGGGAGCGGCGAGCAGTACTTC. Amino acids: CASTYSGSGEQYF.

The chain couples TRBV9 to TRBJ2-6; D possibly matches TRBD1 or TRBD2 (5 bases each). This CDR3 has 15 amino acids. V was cut by 0 bases and J by 5 bases, with 9 bases left in between. Germline CDR1 SGDLS, CDR2 YYNGEE. CDR3 protein: CASSVEGTWANVLTF. The CDR3 bases are TGTGCCAGCAGCGTAGAGGGGACCTGGGCCAACGTCCTGACTTTC.

V is TRBV5-6 and J is TRBJ2-7; no clear D gene. Germline V gene sequence: CDR1 SGHDT, CDR2 YYEEEE. The CDR3 runs to 13 residues. Deletions cut 0 bases from V and 2 bases from J, with 6 bases between. The CDR3 DNA reads as TGTGCCAGCAGCTTGGTTGGTACCTACGAGCAGTACTTC. Translated: CASSLVGTYEQYF.

The genes are TRBV29-1 and TRBJ1-1, with no clear D. This CDR3 has 13 residues. V was shortened by 3 bases and J by 5 bases, with 13 bases between the two germline ends. From germline, CDR1 is SQVTM and CDR2 ANQGSEA. The CDR3, as DNA: TGCAGCGTTGACTCGGCGGGGAGGACTGAAGCTTTCTTT. Translating it yields CSVDSAGRTEAFF.

The chain carries TRBV5-1 and TRBJ1-5; a possible D gene is TRBD1 (5 bases). The CDR3 spans 15 residues. V lost 0 bases to trimming and J lost 0 bases, with 7 bases between them. The germline V gene has CDR1 SGHRS and CDR2 YFSETQ. The CDR3 is CASSLGGPSNQPQHF. CDR3 bases: TGCGCCAGCAGCTTGGGGGGCCCTAGCAATCAGCCCCAGCATTTT.

The genes are TRBV5-5 and TRBJ1-1, with a tentative D call TRBD1 (5 bases). The CDR3 length is 15 residues. Trimming removed 0 bases at V and 0 bases at J, with 9 bases between. Germline CDR1 SGHKS, CDR2 YYEKEE (reference sequence). DNA of the CDR3: TGTGCCAGCAGCTTGGGTCAGGGATTGAACACTGAAGCTTTCTTT. Translation: CASSLGQGLNTEAFF.

This rearrangement joins TRBV7-9 to TRBJ2-1; D call uncertain. V lost 1 base to trimming and J lost 5 bases, with 12 bases between them. The V gene's germline CDR1 is SEHNR and CDR2 FQNEAQ (reference sequence). CDR3 length: 15 residues. This CDR3 is CASSLVSVGNNEQFF. DNA for the CDR3: TGTGCCAGCAGCTTAGTGTCTGTGGGGAACAATGAGCAGTTCTTC.

V gene TRBV28 combines with J gene TRBJ1-2, with D perhaps TRBD1 (5 bases). This CDR3 region has 14 residues. The V gene's germline CDR1 is MDHEN and CDR2 SYDVKM. With 10 bases removed from V and 2 bases from J, the gap between germline ends came to 17 bases. The DNA of the CDR3 is TGTGCCACACGGTTTTCGGGGGAGAACTATGGCTACACCTTC. It is translated as CATRFSGENYGYTF.

The chain employs TRBV5-4 and TRBJ1-4; D is unresolved. Germline V gene sequence: CDR1 SGHNT, CDR2 YYREEE (reference sequence). The CDR3 consists of 16 residues. V was clipped by 2 bases and J by 6 bases, with 17 bases between them. CDR3 sequence: CASSLAGTRSDEKLFF. The CDR3 nucleotides read TGTGCCAGCAGCTTAGCCGGTACAAGATCGGATGAAAAACTGTTTTTT.

The CDR3 reads CASSQDPSGGGYEQYF. CDR3 coding DNA: TGTGCCAGCAGCCAAGATCCGTCAGGGGGGGGATACGAGCAGTACTTC. This chain uses TRBV4-2 with TRBJ2-7; D possibly uses TRBD1 or TRBD2 (7 bases each). There are 16 residues in the CDR3. Per the germline V gene, CDR1 is LGHNA and CDR2 is YNFKEQ. Trimming took 0 bases from V and 4 from J, leaving 16 bases between them.

This clone was counted between two and nine times. The chain uses TRBV6-6 and TRBJ2-1; the match to TRBD1 covers 10 bases. The CDR3 is 13 amino acids. V lost 7 bases, J lost 6 bases, and 3 bases stayed unmatched. Looked up from germline, CDR1 is MNHNY and CDR2 is SVGAGI (reference sequence). The DNA of the CDR3 is TGTGCCAGCAATAGACAGGGGGCCAATGAGCAGTTCTTC. Translating gives CASNRQGANEQFF.